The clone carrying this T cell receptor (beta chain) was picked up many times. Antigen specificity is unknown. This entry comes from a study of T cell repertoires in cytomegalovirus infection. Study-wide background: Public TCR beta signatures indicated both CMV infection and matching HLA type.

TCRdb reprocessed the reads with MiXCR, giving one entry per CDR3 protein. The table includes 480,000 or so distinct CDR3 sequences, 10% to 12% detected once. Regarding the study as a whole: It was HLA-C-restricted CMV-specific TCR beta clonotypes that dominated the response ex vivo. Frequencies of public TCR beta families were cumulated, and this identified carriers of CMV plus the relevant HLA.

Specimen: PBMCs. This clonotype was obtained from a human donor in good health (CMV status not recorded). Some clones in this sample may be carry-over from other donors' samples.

CDR3 nucleotides: TGTGCCAGCGGGGGGACCGGCTCCTACAATGAGCAGTTCTTC. Protein: CASGGTGSYNEQFF. This chain links TRBV7-9 with TRBJ2-1; D may be TRBD2 (6 bases). Germline V CDR1 and CDR2: SEHNR, FQNEAQ (reference sequence). This CDR3 region has 14 residues. Deletions cut 8 bases from V and 0 bases from J, with 11 bases between. Full variable domain (rest looked up from reference TRBV7-9 and TRBJ2-1): DTGVSQNPRHKITKRGQNVTFRCDPISEHNRLYWYRQTLGQGPEFLTYFQNEAQLEKSRLLSDRFSAERPKGSFSTLEIQRTEQGDSAMYLCASGGTGSYNEQFFGPGTRLTVL.